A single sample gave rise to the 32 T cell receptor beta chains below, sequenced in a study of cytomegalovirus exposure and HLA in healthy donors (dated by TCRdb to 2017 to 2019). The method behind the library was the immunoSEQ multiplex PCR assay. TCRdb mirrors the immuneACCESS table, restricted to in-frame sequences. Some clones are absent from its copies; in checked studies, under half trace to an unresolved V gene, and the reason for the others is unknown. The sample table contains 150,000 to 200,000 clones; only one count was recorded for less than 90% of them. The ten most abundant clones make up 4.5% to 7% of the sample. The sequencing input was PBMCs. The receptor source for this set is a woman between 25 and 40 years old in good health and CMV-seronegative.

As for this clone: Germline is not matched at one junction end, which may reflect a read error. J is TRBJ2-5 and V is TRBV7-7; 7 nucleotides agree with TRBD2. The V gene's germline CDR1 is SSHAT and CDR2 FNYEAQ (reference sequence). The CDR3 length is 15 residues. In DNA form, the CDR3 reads TGTGCTAGCAGCCGTCAGAGCGGGGCGGAAGAGACCCAGTACTTC. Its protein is CASSRQSGAEETQYF. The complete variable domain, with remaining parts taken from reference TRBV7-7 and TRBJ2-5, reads GAGVSQSPRYKVTKRGQDVTLRCDPISSHATLYWYQQALGQGPEFLTYFNYEAQPDKSGLPSDRFSAERPEGSISTLTIQRTEQRDSAMYRCASSRQSGAEETQYFGPGTRLLVL.

CDR3 amino acids: CASSLEPSSYEQYF. The CDR3 nucleotides read TGTGCCAGCAGCTTAGAGCCAAGCTCCTACGAGCAGTACTTC. The chain carries TRBV5-8 and TRBJ2-7; D is ambiguous. The CDR3 is 14 amino acids. Deletions cut 2 bases from V and 0 bases from J, with 9 bases between. Germline loops: CDR1 SGHTS, CDR2 YDEGEE.

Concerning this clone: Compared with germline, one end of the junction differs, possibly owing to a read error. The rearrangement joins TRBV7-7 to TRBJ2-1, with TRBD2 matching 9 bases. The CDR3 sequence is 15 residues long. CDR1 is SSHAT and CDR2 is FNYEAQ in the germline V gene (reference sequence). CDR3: CASSPGLAGSDEQFF. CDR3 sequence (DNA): TGTGCTAGCAGCCCAGGGCTAGCGGGGTCCGATGAGCAGTTCTTC.

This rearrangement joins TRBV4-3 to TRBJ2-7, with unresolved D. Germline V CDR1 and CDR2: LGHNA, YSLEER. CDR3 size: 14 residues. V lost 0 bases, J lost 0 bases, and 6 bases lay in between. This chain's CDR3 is CASSQDPSSYEQYF. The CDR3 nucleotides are TGCGCCAGCAGCCAAGATCCTAGCTCCTACGAGCAGTACTTC.

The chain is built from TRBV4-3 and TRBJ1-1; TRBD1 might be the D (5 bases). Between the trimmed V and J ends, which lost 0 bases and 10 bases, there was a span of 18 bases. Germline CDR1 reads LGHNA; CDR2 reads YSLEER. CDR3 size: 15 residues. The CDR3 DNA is TGCGCCAGCAGCCAAGATCTCGAACAGGCTTTTGTAGCTTTCTTT. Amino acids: CASSQDLEQAFVAFF.

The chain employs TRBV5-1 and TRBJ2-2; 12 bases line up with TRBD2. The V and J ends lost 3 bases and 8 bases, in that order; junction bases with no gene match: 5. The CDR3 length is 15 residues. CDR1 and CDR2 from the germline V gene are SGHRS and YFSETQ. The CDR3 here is CASSSLAGGPGELFF. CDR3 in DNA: TGCGCCAGCAGCTCGCTAGCGGGAGGGCCAGGGGAGCTGTTTTTT.

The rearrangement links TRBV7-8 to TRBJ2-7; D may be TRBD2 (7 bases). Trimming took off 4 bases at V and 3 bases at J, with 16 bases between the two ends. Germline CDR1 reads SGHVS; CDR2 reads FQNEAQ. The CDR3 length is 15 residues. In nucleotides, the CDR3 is TGTGCCAGCAGCTCCCGCTGGGGAGGGGGCTACGAGCAGTACTTC. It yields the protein CASSSRWGGGYEQYF.

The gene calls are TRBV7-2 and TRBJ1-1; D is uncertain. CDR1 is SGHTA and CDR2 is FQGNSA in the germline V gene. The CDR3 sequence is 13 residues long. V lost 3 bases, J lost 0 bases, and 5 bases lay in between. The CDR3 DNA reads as TGTGCCAGCAGCTTCCGGATGAACACTGAAGCTTTCTTT. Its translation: CASSFRMNTEAFF.

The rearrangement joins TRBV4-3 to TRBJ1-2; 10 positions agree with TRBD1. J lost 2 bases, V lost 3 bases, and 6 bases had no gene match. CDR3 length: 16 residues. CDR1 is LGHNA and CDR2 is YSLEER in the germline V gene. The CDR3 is CASSHIGGQGNYGYTF. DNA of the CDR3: TGCGCCAGCAGCCATATAGGGGGACAGGGGAACTATGGCTACACCTTC.

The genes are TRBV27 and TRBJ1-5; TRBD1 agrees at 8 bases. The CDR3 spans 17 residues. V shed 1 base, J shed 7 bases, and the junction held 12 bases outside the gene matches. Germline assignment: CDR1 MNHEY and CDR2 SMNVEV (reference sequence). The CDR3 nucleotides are TGTGCCAGCAGTTTATTCGCAGGGGGCCAGATATACCAGCCCCAGCATTTT. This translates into CASSLFAGGQIYQPQHF.

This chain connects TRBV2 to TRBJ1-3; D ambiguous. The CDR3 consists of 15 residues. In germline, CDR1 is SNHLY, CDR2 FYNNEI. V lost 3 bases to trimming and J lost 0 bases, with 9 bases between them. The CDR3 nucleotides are TGTGCCAGCAGTGATATAGGCGTCTCTGGAAACACCATATATTTT. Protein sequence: CASSDIGVSGNTIYF.

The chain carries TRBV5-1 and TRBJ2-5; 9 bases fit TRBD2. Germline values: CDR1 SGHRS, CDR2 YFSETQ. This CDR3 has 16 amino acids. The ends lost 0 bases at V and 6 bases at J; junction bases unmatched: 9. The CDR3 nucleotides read TGCGCCAGCAGCTTGGCCGGCGGGGGGGCCGGTAAGACCCAGTACTTC. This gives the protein CASSLAGGGAGKTQYF. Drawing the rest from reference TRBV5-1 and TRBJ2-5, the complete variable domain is KAGVTQTPRYLIKTRGQQVTLSCSPISGHRSVSWYQQTPGQGLQFLFEYFSETQRNKGNFPGRFSGRQFSNSRSEMNVSTLELGDSALYLCASSLAGGGAGKTQYFGPGTRLLVL.

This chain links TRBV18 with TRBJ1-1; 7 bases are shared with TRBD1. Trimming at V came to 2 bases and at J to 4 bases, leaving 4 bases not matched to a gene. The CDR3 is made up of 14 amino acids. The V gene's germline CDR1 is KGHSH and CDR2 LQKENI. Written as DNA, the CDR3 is TGTGCCAGCTCACCAGAGACAGGGAGCACTGAAGCTTTCTTT. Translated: CASSPETGSTEAFF.

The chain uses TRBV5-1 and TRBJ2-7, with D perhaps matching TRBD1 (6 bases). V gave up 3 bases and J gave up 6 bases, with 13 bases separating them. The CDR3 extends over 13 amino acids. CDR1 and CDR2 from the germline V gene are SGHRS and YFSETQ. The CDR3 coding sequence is TGCGCCAGCAGCTCTACAGGGTTGGTCGAGCAGTACTTC. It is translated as CASSSTGLVEQYF.

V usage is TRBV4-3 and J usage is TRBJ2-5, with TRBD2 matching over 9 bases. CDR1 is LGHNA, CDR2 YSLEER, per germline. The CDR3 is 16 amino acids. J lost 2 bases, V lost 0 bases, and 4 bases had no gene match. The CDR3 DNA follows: TGCGCCAGCAGCCAAGACCGCGGGGGGGTTCAAGAGACCCAGTACTTC. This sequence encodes CASSQDRGGVQETQYF.

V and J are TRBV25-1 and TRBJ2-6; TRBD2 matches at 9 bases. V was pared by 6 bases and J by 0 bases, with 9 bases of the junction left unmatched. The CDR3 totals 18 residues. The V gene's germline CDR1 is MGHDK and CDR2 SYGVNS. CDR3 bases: TGTGCCAGCAGGCGGGGGGGACAGACTAACTCTGGGGCCAACGTCCTGACTTTC. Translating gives CASRRGGQTNSGANVLTF.

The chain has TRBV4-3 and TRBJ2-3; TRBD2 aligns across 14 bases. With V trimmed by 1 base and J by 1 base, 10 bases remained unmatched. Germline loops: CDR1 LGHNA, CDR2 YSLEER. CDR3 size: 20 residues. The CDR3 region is CASSQGTSGGFGDGTDTQYF. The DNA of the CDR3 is TGCGCCAGCAGCCAAGGGACTAGCGGGGGGTTCGGGGATGGCACAGATACGCAGTATTTT.

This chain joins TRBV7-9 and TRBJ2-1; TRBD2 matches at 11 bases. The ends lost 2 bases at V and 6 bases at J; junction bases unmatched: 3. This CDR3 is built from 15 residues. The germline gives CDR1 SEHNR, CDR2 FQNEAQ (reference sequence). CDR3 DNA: TGTGCCAGCAGCTTACTACTAGCGGGAGTCAATGAGCAGTTCTTC. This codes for CASSLLLAGVNEQFF.

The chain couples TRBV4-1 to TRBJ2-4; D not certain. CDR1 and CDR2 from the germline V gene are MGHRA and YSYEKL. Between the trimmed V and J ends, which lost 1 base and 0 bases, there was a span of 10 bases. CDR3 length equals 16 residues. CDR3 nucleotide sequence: TGCGCCAGCAGCCAAGCTTACAGATTAGCCAAAAACATTCAGTACTTC. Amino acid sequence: CASSQAYRLAKNIQYF.

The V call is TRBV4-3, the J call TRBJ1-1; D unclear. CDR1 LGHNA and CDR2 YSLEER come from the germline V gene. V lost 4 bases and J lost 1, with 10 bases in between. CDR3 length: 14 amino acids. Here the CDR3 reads CASSRTTRNTEAFF. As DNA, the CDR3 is TGCGCCAGCAGCCGTACAACAAGGAACACTGAAGCTTTCTTT.

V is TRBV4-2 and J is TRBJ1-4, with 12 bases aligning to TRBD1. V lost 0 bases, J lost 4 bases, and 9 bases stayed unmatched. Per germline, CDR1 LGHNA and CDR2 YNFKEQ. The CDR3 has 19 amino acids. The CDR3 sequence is CASSQEPGQGARSNEKLFF. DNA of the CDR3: TGTGCCAGCAGCCAAGAACCGGGACAGGGGGCGCGAAGTAATGAAAAACTGTTTTTT.

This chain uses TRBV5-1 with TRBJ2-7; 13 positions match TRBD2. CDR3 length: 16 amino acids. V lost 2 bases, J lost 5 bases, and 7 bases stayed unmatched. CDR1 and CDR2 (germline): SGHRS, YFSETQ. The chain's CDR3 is CASSLGLAGAVHEQYF. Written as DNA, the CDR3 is TGCGCCAGCAGCTTAGGACTAGCGGGAGCTGTCCACGAGCAGTACTTC.

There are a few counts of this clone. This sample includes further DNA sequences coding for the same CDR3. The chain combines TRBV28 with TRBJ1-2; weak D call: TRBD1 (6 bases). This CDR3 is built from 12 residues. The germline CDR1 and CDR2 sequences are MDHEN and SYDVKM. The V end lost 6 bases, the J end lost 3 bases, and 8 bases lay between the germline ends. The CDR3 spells CASRRQDYGYTF. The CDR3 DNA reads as TGTGCCAGCAGACGACAGGACTATGGCTACACCTTC.

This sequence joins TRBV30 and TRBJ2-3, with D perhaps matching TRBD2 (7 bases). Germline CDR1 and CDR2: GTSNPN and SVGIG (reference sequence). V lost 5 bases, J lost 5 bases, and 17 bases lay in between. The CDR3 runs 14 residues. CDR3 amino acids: CAWGGAAVGDTQYF. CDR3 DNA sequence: TGTGCCTGGGGGGGGGCTGCGGTTGGAGATACGCAGTATTTT.

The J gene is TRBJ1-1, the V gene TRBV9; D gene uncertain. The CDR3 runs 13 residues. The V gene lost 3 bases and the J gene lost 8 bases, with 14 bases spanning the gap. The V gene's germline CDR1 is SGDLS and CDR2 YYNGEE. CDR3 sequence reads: CASSEGPHEEAFF. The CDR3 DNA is TGTGCCAGCAGCGAAGGACCACATGAAGAAGCTTTCTTT.

CDR3 in amino acids: CAWSPQISGNTIYF. The CDR3, as DNA: TGTGCCTGGAGCCCACAGATCTCTGGAAACACCATATATTTT. The chain joins TRBV30 to TRBJ1-3; D call uncertain. Germline V lookup: CDR1 GTSNPN, CDR2 SVGIG (reference sequence). The CDR3 is 14 amino acids. V lost 3 bases and J lost 0, with 9 bases in between.

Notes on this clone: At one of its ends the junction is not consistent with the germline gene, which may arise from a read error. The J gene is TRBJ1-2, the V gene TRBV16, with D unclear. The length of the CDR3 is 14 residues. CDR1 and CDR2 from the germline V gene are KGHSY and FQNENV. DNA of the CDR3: TGTGCCAGCAGCCAATCTCGGCGGCAGAAATTACTCGCCTTC. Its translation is CASSQSRRQKLLAF.

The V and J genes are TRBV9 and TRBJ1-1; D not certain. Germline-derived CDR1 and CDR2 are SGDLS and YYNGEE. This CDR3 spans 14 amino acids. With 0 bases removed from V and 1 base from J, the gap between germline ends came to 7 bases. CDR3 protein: CASSVATANTEAFF. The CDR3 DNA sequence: TGTGCCAGCAGCGTAGCAACTGCGAACACTGAAGCTTTCTTT.

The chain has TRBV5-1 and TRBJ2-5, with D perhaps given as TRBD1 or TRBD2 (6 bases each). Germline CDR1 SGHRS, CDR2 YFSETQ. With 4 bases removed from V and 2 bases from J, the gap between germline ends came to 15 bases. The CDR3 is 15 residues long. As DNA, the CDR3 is TGCGCCAGCAGCGGTGGGGGGCGCCCGCAAGAGACCCAGTACTTC. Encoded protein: CASSGGGRPQETQYF.

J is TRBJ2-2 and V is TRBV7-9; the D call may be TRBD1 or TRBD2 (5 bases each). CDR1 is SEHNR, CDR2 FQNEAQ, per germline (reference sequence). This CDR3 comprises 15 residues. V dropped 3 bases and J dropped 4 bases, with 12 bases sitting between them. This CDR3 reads CASSLGRVSTGELFF. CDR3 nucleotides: TGTGCCAGCAGCTTGGGGCGGGTGAGCACCGGGGAGCTGTTTTTT.

CDR3 coding DNA: TGTGCCAGCAGTGCCAGGGAGGAGGGGGGCAGCTACGAGCAGTACTTC. Protein product: CASSAREEGGSYEQYF. The chain employs TRBV2 and TRBJ2-7; tentatively, D is TRBD1 or TRBD2 (6 bases each). The germline V and J ends were trimmed by 4 bases and 3 bases, with 19 bases remaining between them. CDR1 and CDR2 (germline): SNHLY, FYNNEI. The CDR3 spans 16 residues.

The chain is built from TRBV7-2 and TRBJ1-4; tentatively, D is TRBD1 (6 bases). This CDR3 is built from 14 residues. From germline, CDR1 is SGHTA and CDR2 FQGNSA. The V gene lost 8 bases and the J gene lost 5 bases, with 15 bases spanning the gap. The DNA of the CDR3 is TGTGCCAGCTCCATACAGGGTGCCAATGAAAAACTGTTTTTT. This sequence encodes CASSIQGANEKLFF.